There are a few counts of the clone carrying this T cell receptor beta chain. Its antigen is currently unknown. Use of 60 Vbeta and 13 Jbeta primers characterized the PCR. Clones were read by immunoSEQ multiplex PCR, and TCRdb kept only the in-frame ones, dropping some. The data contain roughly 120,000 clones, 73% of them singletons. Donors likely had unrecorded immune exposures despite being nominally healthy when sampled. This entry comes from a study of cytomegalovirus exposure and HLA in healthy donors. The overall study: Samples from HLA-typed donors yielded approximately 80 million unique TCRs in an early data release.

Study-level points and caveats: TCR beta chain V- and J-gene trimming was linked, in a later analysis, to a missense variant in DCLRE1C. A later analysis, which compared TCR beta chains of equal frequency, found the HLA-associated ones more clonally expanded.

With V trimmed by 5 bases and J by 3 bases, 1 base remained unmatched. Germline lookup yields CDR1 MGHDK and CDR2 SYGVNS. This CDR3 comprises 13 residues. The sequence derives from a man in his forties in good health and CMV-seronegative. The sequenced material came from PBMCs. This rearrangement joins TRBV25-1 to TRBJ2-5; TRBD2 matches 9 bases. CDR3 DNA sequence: TGTGCCAGCAGTCAGCGGGGGGAAGAGACCCAGTACTTC. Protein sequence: CASSQRGEETQYF.